The sequence of this T cell receptor (beta chain) was determined in a study of cytomegalovirus exposure and HLA in healthy donors. Findings of the study overall: The authors later linked a missense DCLRE1C variant to TCR beta V- and J-gene trimming.

This CDR3 is built from 14 residues. The V end was cut by 6 bases, the J end by 3 bases, with 15 bases between. Germline-derived CDR1 and CDR2 are MNHEY and SVGAGI. Notes on this clone: Antigen unknown.

The PCR was carried out with 60 Vbeta primers and 13 Jbeta primers. Clones were read by immunoSEQ multiplex PCR, and TCRdb kept only the in-frame ones, dropping some. The data show around 130,000 clones, about 86% seen once. Sequencing was carried out using PBMCs. The rearrangement joins TRBV6-5 to TRBJ2-7; D is possibly TRBD1 (5 bases). The receptor was isolated from a man aged 18 to 30 in good health and CMV-seronegative. CDR3 DNA: TGTGCCAGCAGCACAGTAACAGGACACTACGAGCAGTACTTC. Translation: CASSTVTGHYEQYF.